Below, 12 T cell receptor beta chains from the same sample are listed, as sequenced in a study of Graves' ophthalmopathy and Graves' hyperthyroidism. Amplified TCR beta CDR3 regions were obtained using RNA transcripts as template. HTBI-primed RT-PCR formed the first round, and a multiplex PCR formed the second. TCRdb passed the multiplex PCR reads through MiXCR, listing each CDR3 protein once. Among around 170,000 distinct CDR3 sequences, around two fifths were seen once, and the ten largest hold around 5.8%. Specimen: peripheral blood. These receptors originate from a woman between 40 and 50 years old with Graves' ophthalmopathy.

This clonotype was picked up many times. The rearrangement joins TRBV7-9 to TRBJ1-2, with D tentatively TRBD1 (5 bases). Germline CDR1 is SEHNR and CDR2 is FQNEAQ (reference sequence). CDR3 length equals 15 residues. Trimming cost V 5 bases and J 4 bases, with 17 bases left between them. CDR3 amino acids: CASSPFAAGSYGYTF. In DNA form, the CDR3 reads TGTGCCAGCAGCCCCTTCGCGGCAGGGAGCTATGGCTACACCTTC. The full variable domain, its missing parts supplied by reference TRBV7-9 and TRBJ1-2, is DTGVSQNPRHKITKRGQNVTFRCDPISEHNRLYWYRQTLGQGPEFLTYFQNEAQLEKSRLLSDRFSAERPKGSFSTLEIQRTEQGDSAMYLCASSPFAAGSYGYTFGSGTRLTVV.

The sample holds many counts of this clonotype. The CDR3 reads CASSGVGQRGGNQPQHF. CDR3 sequence (DNA): TGTGCCAGCAGTGGGGTAGGGCAGAGAGGAGGCAATCAGCCCCAGCATTTT. This chain uses TRBV2 with TRBJ1-5; no reliable D call. CDR1 and CDR2 from the germline V gene are SNHLY and FYNNEI. This CDR3 comprises 17 residues. V was clipped by 4 bases and J by 2 bases, with 18 bases between them.

A single count supports this clonotype. The chain links TRBV20-1 to TRBJ1-1, with D perhaps TRBD1 (6 bases). Germline lookup yields CDR1 DFQATT and CDR2 SNEGSKA (reference sequence). This CDR3 is 10 amino acids long. Trimming took off 6 bases at V and 7 bases at J, with 9 bases between the two ends. CDR3 DNA sequence: TGCAGTGCGCGCAGGGGTGAAGCTTTCTTT. This encodes CSARRGEAFF.

The J gene is TRBJ2-7, the V gene TRBV12-3 or TRBV12-4; D is perhaps TRBD1 (5 bases). The CDR3 runs 12 residues. Trimming took 5 bases from V and 12 from J, leaving 17 bases between them. CDR3 protein: CASSPSGQARYF. CDR3 bases: TGTGCCAGCAGTCCGAGTGGACAAGCTCGGTACTTC.

The sample holds many counts of this clonotype. This chain links TRBV29-1 with TRBJ2-7; TRBD2 aligns across 12 bases. CDR3 length equals 16 residues. Germline assignment: CDR1 SQVTM and CDR2 ANQGSEA. V shed 7 bases and J 1 base; nucleotides not matched to a gene: 11. The CDR3 protein is CSALGLAGIGSYEQYF. The DNA for the CDR3 is TGCAGCGCATTAGGACTAGCGGGAATTGGATCCTACGAGCAGTACTTC.

This clonotype was detected ten times or more. The genes are TRBV3-1 and TRBJ1-1; 10 nucleotides line up with TRBD1. Trimming removed 5 bases from V and 7 bases from J; junction bases left unmatched: 7. Germline values: CDR1 LGHDT, CDR2 YNNKEL (reference sequence). There are 14 residues in the CDR3. DNA of the CDR3: TGTGCCAGCAGCGGGGGACAGGGGATAAGTGAAGCTTTCTTT. Translation gives CASSGGQGISEAFF.

The chain combines TRBV7-6 with TRBJ2-5; 11 nucleotides match TRBD2. The CDR3 has 15 residues. Germline CDR1 reads SGHVS; CDR2 reads FNYEAQ. J gave up 5 bases and V 3 bases, and 5 bases lay outside the gene matches. CDR3 region: CASSFSSGRLETQYF. The CDR3 bases are TGTGCCAGCAGCTTCTCTAGCGGGAGGTTGGAGACCCAGTACTTC.

V usage is TRBV28 and J usage is TRBJ2-7; 11 nucleotides align to TRBD2. Germline V gene lookup returns CDR1 MDHEN and CDR2 SYDVKM. Trimming removed 5 bases from V and 5 bases from J; junction bases left unmatched: 5. This CDR3 comprises 14 residues. The CDR3 loop reads CASSPTSGNDEQYF. CDR3 bases: TGTGCCAGCAGTCCGACTAGCGGGAATGACGAGCAGTACTTC. The full variable domain, with the rest looked up from reference TRBV28 and TRBJ2-7, is DVKVTQSSRYLVKRTGEKVFLECVQDMDHENMFWYRQDPGLGLRLIYFSYDVKMKEKGDIPEGYSVSREKKERFSLILESASTNQTSMYLCASSPTSGNDEQYFGPGTRLTVT.

This clonotype showed up many times. The chain has TRBV28 and TRBJ1-2, with TRBD1 matching 11 bases. V lost 4 bases to trimming and J lost 9 bases; unmatched junction nucleotides: 7. Germline CDR1 is MDHEN and CDR2 is SYDVKM. The CDR3 sequence is 14 residues long. The CDR3 sequence: CASSSGQGARSYTF. CDR3 sequence (DNA): TGTGCCAGCAGTTCCGGACAGGGGGCGCGTAGCTACACCTTC.

The chain couples TRBV6-5 to TRBJ2-5; 9 bases fit TRBD1. The CDR3 runs 15 residues. V lost 2 bases, J lost 5 bases, and 6 bases stayed unmatched. Germline lookup yields CDR1 MNHEY and CDR2 SVGAGI. The CDR3 DNA sequence: TGTGCCAGCAGTTACGGTGGACAGGGGCTGGAGACCCAGTACTTC. It is translated as CASSYGGQGLETQYF.

V usage is TRBV6-1 and J usage is TRBJ2-6; the D gene is possibly TRBD2 (5 bases). CDR1 and CDR2 (germline): MNHNS, SASEGT. There are 16 residues in the CDR3. V shed 5 bases and J shed 2 bases, with 13 bases lying between them. The CDR3 DNA reads TGTGCCAGCAGTATGACCCTAGCTACTGGGGCCAACGTCCTGACTTTC. Amino acids: CASSMTLATGANVLTF.

This clonotype was seen many times. The chain is built from TRBV7-9 and TRBJ1-1; D may be TRBD1 (6 bases). CDR3 length: 13 residues. The germline V gene encodes CDR1 SEHNR and CDR2 FQNEAQ (reference sequence). V gave up 3 bases and J gave up 5 bases, with 10 bases separating them. In nucleotides, the CDR3 is TGTGCCAGCAGCTTCTTAGGGGGGACTGAAGCTTTCTTT. Protein: CASSFLGGTEAFF.